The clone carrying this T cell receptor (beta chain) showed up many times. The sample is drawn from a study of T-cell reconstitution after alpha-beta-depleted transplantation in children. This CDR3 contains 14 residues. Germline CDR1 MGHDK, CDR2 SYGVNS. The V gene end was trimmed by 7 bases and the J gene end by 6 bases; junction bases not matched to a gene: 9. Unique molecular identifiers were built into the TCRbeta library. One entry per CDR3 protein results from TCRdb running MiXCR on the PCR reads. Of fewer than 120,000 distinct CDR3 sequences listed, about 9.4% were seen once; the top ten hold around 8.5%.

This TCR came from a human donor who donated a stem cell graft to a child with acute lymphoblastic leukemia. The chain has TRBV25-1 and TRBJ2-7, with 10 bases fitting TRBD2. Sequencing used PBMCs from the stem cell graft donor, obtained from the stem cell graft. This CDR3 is CASTRAGGQVEQYF. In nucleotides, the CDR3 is TGTGCCAGCACCAGAGCGGGGGGGCAGGTCGAGCAGTACTTC.